Included here is one T cell receptor beta chain sequence, with context. Its antigen is as yet unknown. The sample is drawn from a study of cytomegalovirus exposure and HLA in healthy donors. Trimming shortened V by 8 bases and J by 4 bases, and 9 bases separated the two germline ends. This CDR3 spans 12 amino acids. Germline CDR1 reads MNHEY; CDR2 reads SMNVEV (reference sequence). Overall study findings and caveats: Later analysis identified some 16,000 TCR beta sequences associated with HLA alleles, using a false discovery rate threshold of 0.05. Previous analysis showed most TCR beta V segments were productive about 87% or about 30% of the time. The authors enumerated roughly 160 TCR beta chains as linked to cytomegalovirus.

Researchers ran the PCR with 60 Vbeta and 13 Jbeta primers. Method: immunoSEQ multiplex PCR; TCRdb's copy keeps in-frame clones and lacks some. Listed are about 72,000 clones; 4.5% to 5% falls within the top ten. The sequencing input was PBMCs. The gene calls are TRBV27 and TRBJ1-5; no clear D. The clonotype originates from a woman in her thirties or forties in good health and CMV-seropositive. The CDR3 DNA is TGTGCCAGCGGGAGGCAAAATCAGCCCCAGCATTTT. As protein: CASGRQNQPQHF.